This TCR beta chain was found in a study of cytomegalovirus exposure and HLA in healthy donors. V was cut by 6 bases and J by 4 bases, with 16 bases left in between. The CDR3 runs 15 residues. The germline V gene encodes CDR1 SGHTA and CDR2 FQGNSA. PCR employed 60 Vbeta and 13 Jbeta primers. Sequenced by immunoSEQ multiplex PCR; TCRdb stores in-frame clones only, minus some. The data include 65,000 to 85,000 clones; the top ten clones carry less than 2%. This TCR was sampled from a woman in her thirties in good health and CMV-seronegative. The sample comprised PBMCs. This chain uses TRBV7-2 with TRBJ1-3; D gene uncertain. CDR3 DNA: TGTGCCAGCAGAATCAAGGGAGGGTCGGGAAACACCATATATTTT. Its translation is CASRIKGGSGNTIYF.